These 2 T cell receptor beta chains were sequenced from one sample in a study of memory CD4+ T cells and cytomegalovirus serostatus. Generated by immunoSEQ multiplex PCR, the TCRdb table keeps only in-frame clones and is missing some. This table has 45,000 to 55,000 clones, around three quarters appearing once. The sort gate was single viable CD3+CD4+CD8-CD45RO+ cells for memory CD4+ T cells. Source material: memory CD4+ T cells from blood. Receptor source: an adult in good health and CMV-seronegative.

The DNA of the CDR3 is TGTGCCAGCTCACCAAGGCTTGGGGGGAAAAACTCTGGAAACACCATATATTTT. Residues: CASSPRLGGKNSGNTIYF. This chain uses TRBV18 with TRBJ1-3; possible D gene TRBD1, 5 bases. The CDR3 contains 18 residues. Trimming removed 2 bases at V and 0 bases at J, with 17 bases between. CDR1 KGHSH and CDR2 LQKENI come from the germline V gene.

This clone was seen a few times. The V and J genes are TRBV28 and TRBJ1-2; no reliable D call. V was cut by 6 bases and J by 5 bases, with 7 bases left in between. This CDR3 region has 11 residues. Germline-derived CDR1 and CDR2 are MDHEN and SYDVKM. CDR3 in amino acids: CASSEMYGYTF. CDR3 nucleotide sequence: TGTGCCAGCAGCGAAATGTATGGCTACACCTTC.